This T cell receptor beta chain emerged from a study of control samples from healthy donors and cancer patients. The CDR3 is 14 amino acids. V shed 3 bases and J 2 bases; nucleotides not matched to a gene: 5. Germline V gene data show CDR1 as SGHRS and CDR2 as YFSETQ. Measured with immunoSEQ multiplex PCR; TCRdb has only the in-frame clones, and not every one. Among tens of thousands of clones listed, roughly 90% were seen once. The chain links TRBV5-1 to TRBJ2-7; TRBD2 agrees at 7 bases. Sample: PBMCs. This sequence was found in a man aged 30 to 45 with colorectal cancer. The CDR3 is CASSSGGTAYEQYF. CDR3 DNA sequence: TGCGCCAGCAGCTCCGGGGGGACGGCCTACGAGCAGTACTTC.